This entry lists 9 T cell receptor beta chains sequenced from one sample in a study of T-cell memory formation after mild COVID-19. TCRdb reprocessed the 5' RACE reads with MiXCR, giving one entry per CDR3 protein. The sample has about 140,000 distinct CDR3 sequences, roughly 14% seen once. Material for sequencing was PBMCs or a T cell subset sorted from them (not recorded which). The receptors come from an adult woman who had mild COVID-19 (a few samples of this study predate the infection). Cell type and time point are not known.

In this sample, this clonotype turned up a few times. The rearrangement uses TRBV7-2 and TRBJ2-1; the match to TRBD1 covers 10 bases. Germline V gene lookup returns CDR1 SGHTA and CDR2 FQGNSA. With 5 bases clipped from V and 7 bases from J, the junction kept 8 bases outside the gene matches. This CDR3 is built from 15 residues. The CDR3 is CASSPGQGLWNEQFF. CDR3 nucleotide sequence: TGTGCCAGCAGCCCGGGACAGGGGCTTTGGAATGAGCAGTTCTTC.

This clonotype appeared a few times. This chain links TRBV5-1 with TRBJ2-5; perhaps TRBD2 as D (5 bases). V lost 4 bases and J lost 2, with 9 bases in between. CDR3 size: 13 residues. Germline V gene lookup returns CDR1 SGHRS and CDR2 YFSETQ. The CDR3 coding sequence is TGCGCCAGCAGCGACCGGGGACAAGAGACCCAGTACTTC. Translated, it gives CASSDRGQETQYF.

Ten or more counts support this clonotype. J is TRBJ2-5 and V is TRBV5-1; maybe TRBD1 (5 bases). This CDR3 has 11 residues. The germline V and J ends were trimmed by 7 bases and 4 bases, with 8 bases remaining between them. Looked up from germline, CDR1 is SGHRS and CDR2 is YFSETQ. The CDR3 DNA reads TGCGCCAGCGGCCAGGGAGAGACCCAGTACTTC. Translation: CASGQGETQYF.

The chain uses TRBV2 and TRBJ2-2, with D perhaps TRBD1 (6 bases). Trimming removed 5 bases from V and 0 bases from J, with 10 bases in between. The CDR3 spans 15 residues. Germline loops: CDR1 SNHLY, CDR2 FYNNEI. CDR3 nucleotides: TGTGCCAGCAGTTCCGGGACAACGAACACCGGGGAGCTGTTTTTT. As protein: CASSSGTTNTGELFF.

This clonotype was counted a few times. The chain combines TRBV27 with TRBJ2-1; 8 nucleotides match TRBD2. Germline V lookup: CDR1 MNHEY, CDR2 SMNVEV (reference sequence). V trimming: 2 bases; J trimming: 4 bases; junction bases outside the gene matches: 4. The CDR3 loop spans 15 amino acids. The CDR3 sequence is CASSLSGSFYNEQFF. Here the CDR3 DNA reads TGTGCCAGCAGTTTAAGCGGGAGCTTTTACAATGAGCAGTTCTTC.

This clonotype was counted between two and nine times. V is TRBV11-3 and J is TRBJ2-1; 7 nucleotides line up with TRBD2. The germline CDR1 and CDR2 sequences are SGHNT and YENEEA. The junction had 6 bases not matched to a gene; V was cut back by 1 base and J by 3 bases. CDR3 size: 16 residues. The CDR3 is CASSLGGGSLYNEQFF. In DNA, the CDR3 is TGTGCCAGCAGCTTAGGAGGCGGGAGTCTCTACAATGAGCAGTTCTTC.

This chain joins TRBV4-2 and TRBJ1-1, with D maybe TRBD1 (5 bases). Germline V CDR1 and CDR2: LGHNA, YNFKEQ. The CDR3 runs 15 residues. The germline V and J ends were trimmed by 4 bases and 7 bases, with 19 bases remaining between them. In nucleotides, the CDR3 is TGTGCCAGCAGCCGGCCCCCGTCGGGCGGGGGTGAAGCTTTCTTT. It translates to CASSRPPSGGGEAFF.

In this sample, this clonotype turned up a few times. The chain is built from TRBV7-9 and TRBJ1-1; D might be TRBD1 (5 bases). V lost 7 bases and J 0 bases, leaving 9 bases between the germline ends. There are 13 residues in the CDR3. Germline loops: CDR1 SEHNR, CDR2 FQNEAQ (reference sequence). Here the CDR3 reads CASMEGMNTEAFF. The DNA of the CDR3 is TGTGCCAGCATGGAGGGGATGAACACTGAAGCTTTCTTT. Filled out from reference TRBV7-9 and TRBJ1-1, the complete variable domain reads DTGVSQNPRHKITKRGQNVTFRCDPISEHNRLYWYRQTLGQGPEFLTYFQNEAQLEKSRLLSDRFSAERPKGSFSTLEIQRTEQGDSAMYLCASMEGMNTEAFFGQGTRLTVV.

In this sample, this clonotype turned up a few times. This chain joins TRBV12-3 or TRBV12-4 and TRBJ1-3; no clear D gene. The ends were cut back, 8 bases at V and 1 base at J, with 15 bases in the middle. There are 15 residues in the CDR3. The CDR3 loop is CASRFGMMSGNTIYF. The CDR3 coding sequence is TGTGCCAGCCGATTCGGGATGATGTCTGGAAACACCATATATTTT.